A single sample gave rise to the 2 T cell receptor beta chains below, sequenced in a study of regulatory T cells in long-lasting Graves disease. TCR beta libraries were built with iRepertoire HTBI primers and Arm-PCR of CDR3 regions. In TCRdb, the multiplex PCR reads were re-called with MiXCR into one record per CDR3 protein. The sample has a few hundred thousand distinct CDR3 sequences; around 19% are singletons. Regarding time point: newly diagnosed GD, antithyroid drugs for less than 3 months. From PBMCs, RNA was extracted and then used to make the TCR library. The sample was also linked to a second study, of T cells in Graves' hyperthyroidism and ophthalmopathy.

This specimen consisted of peripheral blood mononuclear cells (PBMCs), obtained at new diagnosis, from a patient treated with antithyroid drugs. These TCRs come from a woman aged 25 to 39 with Graves disease.

J is TRBJ2-2 and V is TRBV7-2; no clear D. The CDR3 has 13 residues. Germline loops: CDR1 SGHTA, CDR2 FQGNSA. Between the trimmed V and J ends, which lost 2 bases and 12 bases, there was a span of 13 bases. Here the CDR3 DNA reads TGTGCCAGCAGCTTATTTCGGCTTCCCCAGCTGTTTTTT. Its protein product is CASSLFRLPQLFF.

This clonotype has a count of ten or more. The V call is TRBV10-3, the J call TRBJ2-3; D possibly corresponds to TRBD2 (6 bases). The CDR3 runs 15 residues. Trimming removed 3 bases from V and 1 base from J, with 11 bases in between. Per germline, CDR1 ENHRY and CDR2 SYGVKD. CDR3 sequence reads: CAISDGGVGTDTQYF. In DNA, the CDR3 is TGTGCCATCAGTGATGGCGGGGTGGGCACAGATACGCAGTATTTT.